This T cell receptor beta chain was recorded in a study of T-cell memory formation after mild COVID-19. Study details: TCR clusters mostly belonged to single donors.

Whole-study findings and limits: Mainly CM and EM harbored the contracting CD4+ clones; mainly EMRA harbored the CD8+ ones. Clones shrinking between day 15 and 85 showed a balanced CD4/CD8 split, and those that grew later tilted toward CD4+.

This clonotype turned up a few times. Its matching antigen is unknown. The CDR3 is made up of 20 amino acids. From germline, CDR1 is LNHNV and CDR2 YYDKDF (reference sequence). With 0 bases clipped from V and 5 bases from J, the junction kept 19 bases outside the gene matches. cDNA libraries for TCR alpha and TCR beta, carrying sample barcodes and UMIs, came from 5'RACE with constant-segment primers. TCRdb reprocessed the 5' RACE reads with MiXCR, giving one entry per CDR3 protein. The data contain 400,000 or so distinct CDR3 sequences, 20% of them singletons. The TCR was taken from an adult woman who had mild COVID-19 (a few samples of this study predate the infection). Cell type and time point are not known. Sample: PBMCs or a T cell subset sorted from them (not recorded which). The chain has TRBV15 and TRBJ2-3; 8 bases fit TRBD2. The CDR3 DNA follows: TGTGCCACCAGCAGAGAGCTTGCTCGGACCCCCCGGGGGGGCAAAGATACGCAGTATTTT. It codes for CATSRELARTPRGGKDTQYF.